This T cell receptor (beta chain) was sequenced for a study of shared clonotypes between healthy human individuals. Study as a whole: Three CD4 naive, three CD4 memory, two CD8 naive and one CD8 memory plate were used per donor.

Germline V gene lookup returns CDR1 MNHEY and CDR2 SVGAGI. The CDR3 sequence is 15 residues long. V lost 0 bases, J lost 7 bases, and 10 bases lay in between. As to this clone: The antigen is unknown.

Regarding the study as a whole: Sequencing depth was expected to affect clonotype sharing among donors.

As processed by the authors: ImmunoSEQ junction-only sequences lacked quality scores, so their filtering differed. TCRdb's table, derived via immunoSEQ multiplex PCR, lists solely in-frame clones and lacks some. V and J calls and clone size are copied from that table; D and trimming were computed from the DNA. The sample lists 2 million to 2.5 million clones, approximately 96% occurring once. The chain combines TRBV6-5 with TRBJ1-6; no reliable D call. This clonotype was sampled from a man between 18 and 35 years old in good health. The sequenced sample consisted of naive CD4+ T cells sorted from blood. Subset: CD45RA+ positively selected. The CDR3 region has the DNA TGTGCCAGCAGTTACTCGATGGTAAAGAATTCACCCCTCCACTTT. Residues: CASSYSMVKNSPLHF.